The entry below describes one T cell receptor beta chain. Its antigen remains unknown. The data are from a study of shared clonotypes between healthy human individuals. Terminally differentiated effector memory CD45RA+ cells were excluded by CCR7 positive selection of CD45RO-negative cells. Study results and caveats: Despite large depth, rarefaction showed incomplete sorted-subset sequencing.

The data were produced by immunoSEQ multiplex PCR, yet TCRdb's version contains in-frame clones alone and is incomplete. The sample consists of 660,000 or so clones, around 96% of them appearing once. V shed 3 bases, J shed 2 bases, and the junction held 3 bases outside the gene matches. This CDR3 is 15 amino acids long. Germline values: CDR1 MDHEN, CDR2 SYDVKM. This chain joins TRBV28 and TRBJ2-5; 10 bases match TRBD2. Material: naive CD8+ T cells sorted from blood. This TCR came from a woman in her 30s in good health. The CDR3 DNA reads as TGTGCCAGCAGTTTCCGACTAGCGGGTCAAGAGACCCAGTACTTC. The encoded protein is CASSFRLAGQETQYF.